A selection of T cell receptor beta chains follows, all from one sample in a study of T cell changes during pregnancy in multiple sclerosis. Profiling relied on immunoSEQ multiplex PCR, and the TCRdb table lists in-frame clones only, not all of them. The sample carries roughly 100,000 clones, 75% to 95% recorded once. The sample consisted of peripheral blood, taken in the second trimester of pregnancy. The source of these receptors is a female donor with multiple sclerosis, enrolled in a pregnancy study. The CDR3 runs from the conserved cysteine through the conserved F or W. The order of the fields is V gene, CDR3 length, J gene, D gene, clone size, CDR3 DNA, CDR3 protein. The D gene is left open where the match is weak. Clone size is not always given. Where it is, it says once, few, many or a class for expanded clones.

v_call: TRBV14; cdr3_length: 14; j_call: TRBJ2-7; d_call: .; clone_size: .; cdr3_nt: TGTGCCAGCAGCCAAGTTCCCGGAGCCTACGAGCAGTACTTC; cdr3_aa: CASSQVPGAYEQYF
v_call: TRBV5-6; cdr3_length: 17; j_call: TRBJ2-1; d_call: TRBD2; clone_size: .; cdr3_nt: TGTGCCAGCAGCCCGGAACGACTAGCGGGAGACACAAATGAGCAGTTCTTC; cdr3_aa: CASSPERLAGDTNEQFF
v_call: TRBV2; cdr3_length: 15; j_call: TRBJ1-2; d_call: TRBD1; clone_size: .; cdr3_nt: TGTGCCACCCCAATGGACAGGGCTTCAAAGAATGGCTACACCTTC; cdr3_aa: CATPMDRASKNGYTF
v_call: TRBV5-6; cdr3_length: 16; j_call: TRBJ2-3; d_call: .; clone_size: .; cdr3_nt: TGTGCCAGCAGCTTGAGCACAGAGCATAGCACAGATACGCAGTATTTT; cdr3_aa: CASSLSTEHSTDTQYF
v_call: TRBV9; cdr3_length: 16; j_call: TRBJ2-1; d_call: .; clone_size: .; cdr3_nt: TGTGCCAGCAGCGTAGAGGTTAGCGGATTTTACAATGAGCAGTTCTTC; cdr3_aa: CASSVEVSGFYNEQFF
v_call: TRBV7-9; cdr3_length: 15; j_call: TRBJ2-7; d_call: .; clone_size: .; cdr3_nt: TGTGCCAGCAGCACGTACCGGGGTGATAGGTACGAGCAGTACTTC; cdr3_aa: CASSTYRGDRYEQYF
v_call: TRBV4-1; cdr3_length: 17; j_call: TRBJ2-1; d_call: TRBD1; clone_size: few; cdr3_nt: TGCGCCAGCAGCCAAGAAAGATGGGACAGAAGGCGAGAGGGGCAGTTCTTC; cdr3_aa: CASSQERWDRRREGQFF
v_call: TRBV19; cdr3_length: 14; j_call: TRBJ2-6; d_call: .; clone_size: .; cdr3_nt: TGTGCCAGTAGTCTCGGGGCTGGGGCCAACGTCCTGACTTTC; cdr3_aa: CASSLGAGANVLTF
v_call: TRBV28; cdr3_length: 14; j_call: TRBJ1-1; d_call: .; clone_size: .; cdr3_nt: TGTGCCAGCAGCCGGGGGGGGGCGCTTACTGAAGCTTTCTTT; cdr3_aa: CASSRGGALTEAFF
v_call: TRBV4-2; cdr3_length: 17; j_call: TRBJ2-5; d_call: TRBD2; clone_size: .; cdr3_nt: TGTGCCAGCAGCTACGGGACTAGCGGGACTGGTAGAGAGACCCAGTACTTC; cdr3_aa: CASSYGTSGTGRETQYF
v_call: TRBV19; cdr3_length: 15; j_call: TRBJ1-2; d_call: .; clone_size: once; cdr3_nt: TGTGCCAGTAGCCCTGCCTTGACTGCCCGCTATGGCTACACCTTC; cdr3_aa: CASSPALTARYGYTF
v_call: TRBV18; cdr3_length: 14; j_call: TRBJ2-1; d_call: .; clone_size: .; cdr3_nt: TGTGCCAGCTCACCATTTCGAGGGTCAAATGAGCAGTTCTTC; cdr3_aa: CASSPFRGSNEQFF
v_call: TRBV28; cdr3_length: 14; j_call: TRBJ2-7; d_call: TRBD1; clone_size: few; cdr3_nt: TGTGCCAGCAGTTTATTGACAGGGAGCTCCGAGCAGTACTTC; cdr3_aa: CASSLLTGSSEQYF
v_call: TRBV7-2; cdr3_length: 13; j_call: TRBJ2-7; d_call: .; clone_size: .; cdr3_nt: TGTGCCAGCAGCTTAGCGGACCGGGGCGAGCAGTACTTC; cdr3_aa: CASSLADRGEQYF